A selection of T cell receptor beta chains follows, all from one sample in a study of cytomegalovirus exposure and HLA in healthy donors. Some clones are missing from TCRdb's copy, which holds only in-frame ones; the method was immunoSEQ multiplex PCR. The table includes some 150,000 clones, 50% to 75% detected once. The sample consisted of PBMCs. These TCRs come from a middle-aged woman in good health and CMV-seronegative. CDR3s include the opening cysteine and the closing phenylalanine or tryptophan. The size of a clone is reported for some rows only, either as once, few or many, or as a class for expanded clones.

V gene	J gene	clone size	CDR3 protein
TRBV27	TRBJ1-5	NA	CASSLWPGGQPQHF
TRBV18	TRBJ1-5	NA	CASSTQGGNQPQHF
TRBV7-2	TRBJ2-1	once	CASSLVSLEYNEQFF
TRBV4-2	TRBJ2-1	few	CASSPRGGDEQFF
TRBV29-1	TRBJ1-2	NA	CSVSGTPQWGYGYTF
TRBV15	TRBJ1-2	few	CATSRDPRGQGNYGYTF
TRBV27	TRBJ2-7	once	CASSRQGGTYEQYF
TRBV19	TRBJ1-3	NA	CASSADSSGNTIYF
TRBV7-3	TRBJ2-1	few	CASSLTDAGNEQFF
TRBV5-1	TRBJ2-1	NA	CASSFGGLAGTDEQFF
TRBV10-3	TRBJ1-1	few	CAISGQGGRTEAFF
TRBV4-3	TRBJ1-2	NA	CASSQEVGGTGGYGYTF
TRBV6-6	TRBJ1-2	NA	CASSYPLGGNGYTF
TRBV2	TRBJ2-7	NA	CASSLGAAIPYEQYF
TRBV5-1	TRBJ2-7	few	CASSLGPPGEQYF
TRBV4-1	TRBJ2-1	NA	CASSLSGGSYNEQFF
TRBV6-5	TRBJ1-5	few	CASRRQGGNQPQHF
TRBV5-8	TRBJ2-7	once	CASSFDRAYEQYF
TRBV11-1	TRBJ2-1	NA	CASSLSRVNEQFF
TRBV5-1	TRBJ1-5	NA	CASSLGGGQGSNQPQHF
TRBV11-2	TRBJ2-1	NA	CASSESYNEQFF
TRBV5-1	TRBJ1-4	NA	CASSTTGSGEKLFF
TRBV6-1	NA	NA	CASSEAGLIYEQYF
TRBV6-5	TRBJ2-3	NA	CASRGAGGTDTQYF
TRBV18	NA	few	CASSPGTSDEQYF
TRBV7-2	TRBJ2-3	NA	CASSLEGGSTDTQYF
TRBV5-5	TRBJ1-1	NA	CASSFETGAGTEAFF
TRBV27	TRBJ2-2	NA	CASSPPRGGNTGELFF
TRBV14	TRBJ1-2	NA	CASSPRTGTNYGYTF
TRBV30	TRBJ1-1	NA	CAWTRGGLTEAFF
TRBV6-1	TRBJ2-3	once	CASSEETSGLLTDTQYF
TRBV29-1	TRBJ1-1	NA	CSVALTGADTEAFF
TRBV15	TRBJ1-4	NA	CATSSASGTGDEKLFF
TRBV19	TRBJ1-1	NA	CASDAQNTEAFF
TRBV27	TRBJ2-3	NA	CASMESPLDTQYF
TRBV6-1	TRBJ2-3	few	CASSGTSGGADTQYF
TRBV6-1	TRBJ2-4	once	CASIPGAKNIQYF
TRBV9	TRBJ1-2	NA	CASSTRQESEHYGYTF
TRBV6-1	TRBJ1-6	NA	CASSEQRRQGNSPLHF
TRBV9	TRBJ1-2	NA	CASSPNTGGRANYGYTF
TRBV11-1	TRBJ2-7	NA	CASSLGGSSSYEQYF
TRBV13	TRBJ1-1	NA	CASSPWGEGSTEAFF
TRBV19	TRBJ1-2	NA	CASSSQGALNYGYTF
TRBV19	TRBJ1-2	NA	CATSRLANYGYTF
TRBV9	TRBJ1-6	NA	CASSPGTDNSPLHF
TRBV28	TRBJ2-7	NA	CASRLAASYEQYF
TRBV14	TRBJ2-2	NA	CASSQLFGELFF
TRBV4-1	TRBJ2-7	few	CASSQDPQGFYEQYF
TRBV6-1	TRBJ1-2	NA	CASSGSGGDYGYTF
TRBV19	TRBJ1-4	NA	CASNDREEKLFF
TRBV30	TRBJ1-6	few	CAWSVSGNSPLHF
TRBV30	TRBJ1-3	NA	CAWSPRGGTRNTIYF
TRBV7-9	TRBJ1-1	NA	CASSLTRNTEAFF
TRBV5-1	TRBJ2-3	once	CASSSWTSGADTQYF
TRBV6-1	TRBJ2-1	NA	CASSESRGNEQFF
TRBV5-1	TRBJ2-7	NA	CASSLGMGQGYEQYF
TRBV7-8	TRBJ2-1	NA	CASSLARGAGGDNEQFF
TRBV27	TRBJ1-2	NA	CASKAGAGRRSNYGYTF
TRBV7-2	TRBJ1-2	NA	CASSRITGSWGYTF